This record covers a single T cell receptor (beta chain). The CDR3 has 16 residues. Unmatched junction bases numbered 4, after V lost 0 bases and J lost 7 bases. Germline lookup yields CDR1 SGHRS and CDR2 YFSETQ. The sample belongs to a study of blood T cell repertoires in COVID-19. Sequenced by immunoSEQ multiplex PCR; TCRdb stores in-frame clones only, minus some. This sample yields 65,000 or so clones, of which 75% to 90% are seen a single time; just under 15% belongs to the top ten. The clonotype was recovered from a man older than 75 with acute or convalescent COVID-19. The chain couples TRBV5-1 to TRBJ2-1; 13 positions agree with TRBD2. Sequencing was performed on peripheral blood. CDR3 DNA sequence: TGCGCCAGCAGCTTGGGGGGACTAGCGGGGCAGAATGAGCAGTTCTTC. Encoded protein: CASSLGGLAGQNEQFF.